The 30 T cell receptor beta chains in this list originate from one sample, sequenced in a study of tumor and adjacent non-tumor tissue in lung cancer. This sample's RNA came from whole unsorted tissue. The library came from three nested PCR rounds adapted from ARM-PCR protocols. Each CDR3 protein is one row after TCRdb ran MiXCR on the multiplex PCR reads. This sample carries under 150,000 distinct CDR3 sequences, around 60% of them seen once, and the ten largest clones take 15% to 20%. Sequenced material: lung tumor tissue. These receptor sequences come from a man aged 60-69 years with small cell lung cancer.

About this clonotype: At one end, the junction sequence differs from germline, possibly due to a read error. V usage is TRBV5-4 and J usage is TRBJ1-1; D gene ambiguous. CDR1 and CDR2 (germline): SGHNT, YYREEE (reference sequence). The CDR3 extends over 13 amino acids. The CDR3 sequence: CASSLLGSTEVFF. DNA of the CDR3: TGTGCCAGCAGCTTGTTGGGGAGCACTGAAGTTTTCTTT.

Turning to this clonotype: One end of the junction does not line up with germline, which may come from a read error. The chain recombines TRBV11-1 with TRBJ2-2, with a weak D call TRBD2 (6 bases). Germline loops: CDR1 SGHAT, CDR2 FQDESV (reference sequence). The CDR3 consists of 15 residues. As DNA, the CDR3 is TGTGTCAGCAGCTTCATACAAGGGGCTGGCGGGGAGCTGTTTTTC. Translated, it gives CVSSFIQGAGGELFF. Full variable domain (outside the CDR3, taken from reference TRBV11-1 and TRBJ2-2): EAEVAQSPRYKITEKSQAVAFWCDPISGHATLYWYRQILGQGPELLVQFQDESVVDDSQLPKDRFSAERLKGVDSTLKIQPAELGDSAMYLCVSSFIQGAGGELFFGEGSRLTVL.

Points on this clonotype: Germline and junction disagree at one end, which may indicate a read error. The chain joins TRBV11-3 to TRBJ1-1, with no clear D. The germline CDR1 and CDR2 sequences are SGHNT and YENEEA. The CDR3 is made up of 13 amino acids. The CDR3 DNA reads as TGTACCAGCAACTTTTCACTGAACACAGAAGCTTTCTTT. Translated: CTSNFSLNTEAFF.

For this clonotype: This may come from a read error, since a much larger clone is one base off. The V gene is TRBV11-1, the J gene TRBJ2-5; 9 nucleotides align to TRBD1. The CDR3 sequence is 15 residues long. V trimming: 5 bases; J trimming: 7 bases; junction bases outside the gene matches: 11. CDR1 and CDR2 from the germline V gene are SGHAT and FQDESV (reference sequence). The CDR3 region is CASSPNRGRGGTQYF. Written as DNA, the CDR3 is TGTGCCAGCAGCCCGAACAGGGGGCGTGGAGGGACCCAGTACTTC. Variable domain in full (rest from reference TRBV11-1 and TRBJ2-5): EAEVAQSPRYKITEKSQAVAFWCDPISGHATLYWYRQILGQGPELLVQFQDESVVDDSQLPKDRFSAERLKGVDSTLKIQPAELGDSAMYLCASSPNRGRGGTQYFGPGTRLLVL.

This clonotype appeared a single time. This may come from a read error, since a much larger clone is one base off. The chain carries TRBV20-1 and TRBJ1-1; no reliable D call. Germline CDR1 DFQATT, CDR2 SNEGSKA (reference sequence). This CDR3 has 13 amino acids. V lost 3 bases and J lost 2, with 10 bases in between. Written as DNA, the CDR3 is TGCAGTGCTAGGGTGGGGTTTAACACTGAAGCTTTCTTT. It yields the protein CSARVGFNTEAFF.

This clonotype appeared many times. J is TRBJ2-1 and V is TRBV20-1; 7 nucleotides match TRBD1. Germline CDR1 and CDR2: DFQATT and SNEGSKA (reference sequence). CDR3 length: 18 amino acids. The V gene end was trimmed by 2 bases and the J gene end by 0 bases; junction bases not matched to a gene: 13. The CDR3 nucleotides are TGCAGTGCTAGAAGGGCAGGAGGACAGGTTAGCTCCTACAATGAGCAGTTCTTC. As protein: CSARRAGGQVSSYNEQFF.

Turning to this clonotype: A much larger clone differs by one base, so this may be a read error. The J gene is TRBJ2-7, the V gene TRBV20-1; D call uncertain. This CDR3 contains 14 residues. V was cut by 3 bases and J by 3 bases, with 15 bases left in between. The germline CDR1 and CDR2 sequences are DFQATT and SNEGSKA (reference sequence). In DNA form, the CDR3 reads TGCAGTGCTAGTGCGCTAGTACCCCTCTACGAGCAGTACGTC. Amino acid sequence: CSASALVPLYEQYV.

At least ten counts were recorded for this clonotype. V gene TRBV20-1 combines with J gene TRBJ2-1; a weak D match, TRBD1 (6 bases). This CDR3 has 15 residues. Germline values: CDR1 DFQATT, CDR2 SNEGSKA (reference sequence). The V and J ends lost 3 bases and 3 bases respectively, with 15 bases between them. The CDR3 nucleotides read TGCAGTGCTAGTGAACTAGAGGGGGACTACAATGAGCAGTTCTTC. Translation: CSASELEGDYNEQFF.

The chain joins TRBV20-1 to TRBJ1-5; 7 bases match TRBD1. The CDR3 spans 12 residues. V was pared by 2 bases and J by 11 bases, with 6 bases of the junction left unmatched. CDR1 DFQATT and CDR2 SNEGSKA come from the germline V gene (reference sequence). CDR3 loop: CSARYRGPSQHF. In nucleotides, the CDR3 is TGCAGTGCTAGATATAGGGGGCCCTCCCAGCATTTT.

This clonotype was recorded at least ten times. This chain uses TRBV20-1 with TRBJ2-7, with a possible D match to TRBD2 (6 bases). Deletions cut 7 bases from V and 3 bases from J, with 10 bases between. The CDR3 consists of 11 residues. Germline V gene data show CDR1 as DFQATT and CDR2 as SNEGSKA (reference sequence). The CDR3 DNA reads TGCAGTGTCCTTAGCGGCTACGAGCAGTACTTC. Its translation is CSVLSGYEQYF.

As concerns this clonotype: This is likely a read error, given that the CDR3 carries no conserved phenylalanine or tryptophan at its end. Because the CDR3's place on the DNA is in doubt, the DNA is left out and the CDR3 is given as listed by TCRdb. The chain carries TRBV6-2 or TRBV6-3 and TRBJ1-5; the DNA was not compared with TRBD1, the D call given in the table. The CDR3 numbers 18 amino acids, ends counted. Germline CDR1 is MNHEY and CDR2 is SVGEGT. CDR3 sequence: CASSYSRRDTYSNQPQNS.

Of note for this clonotype: This may stem from a read error, because a much larger clone lies one nucleotide away. The chain recombines TRBV29-1 with TRBJ2-6; the D gene is possibly TRBD2 (5 bases). CDR1 and CDR2 (germline): SQVTM, ANQGSEA. The CDR3 consists of 13 residues. V dropped 8 bases and J dropped 2 bases, with 10 bases sitting between them. CDR3 nucleotide sequence: TGCAGCATTGCCGGGGCTGGGGCCAACGTCCTGACTTTC. It codes for CSIAGAGANVLTF.

This clonotype was counted many times. The chain has TRBV5-6 and TRBJ2-5; weak D call: TRBD2 (6 bases). CDR3 length equals 13 residues. V lost 4 bases to trimming and J lost 7 bases, with 14 bases between them. Germline lookup yields CDR1 SGHDT and CDR2 YYEEEE. The CDR3 region is CASSLTVGGTQYF. CDR3 nucleotide sequence: TGTGCCAGCAGCCTAACGGTGGGAGGGACCCAGTACTTC.

This clonotype was picked up many times. The chain links TRBV6-5 to TRBJ1-1, with D possibly being TRBD1 (5 bases). Trimming pared 1 base from V and 4 bases from J, leaving 7 bases between. This CDR3 comprises 13 residues. The V gene's germline CDR1 is MNHEY and CDR2 SVGAGI. CDR3 sequence (DNA): TGTGCCAGCAGTTACTACGGGGGCACTGAAGCTTTCTTT. Translation: CASSYYGGTEAFF.

The chain has TRBV6-2 or TRBV6-3 and TRBJ1-3, with a possible D match to TRBD1 (5 bases). Trimming pared 4 bases from V and 0 bases from J, leaving 10 bases between. The CDR3 runs to 15 residues. Germline CDR1 reads MNHEY; CDR2 reads SVGEGT. The DNA for the CDR3 is TGTGCCAGCAGTTCGGGGGGATTCTCTGGAAACACCATATATTTT. This encodes CASSSGGFSGNTIYF.

This clonotype was counted a few times. The V and J genes are TRBV29-1 and TRBJ1-1; possible D gene TRBD1, 5 bases. The CDR3 extends over 16 amino acids. In germline, CDR1 is SQVTM, CDR2 ANQGSEA. Trimming cost V 0 bases and J 5 bases, with 19 bases left between them. Written as DNA, the CDR3 is TGCAGCGTTGAAGAAGGGAGGGGTCGATTAAGTACTGAAGCTTTCTTT. This encodes CSVEEGRGRLSTEAFF.

Comments on this clonotype: The CDR3 end shows no conserved phenylalanine or tryptophan, and so a read error is likely. The chain carries TRBV20-1 and TRBJ2-3; D gene uncertain. The CDR3 spans 14 residues. From germline, CDR1 is DFQATT and CDR2 SNEGSKA (reference sequence). The V end lost 6 bases, the J end lost 6 bases, and 19 bases lay between the germline ends. CDR3 residues: CSAIPRTQGDTQYL. CDR3 in DNA: TGCAGTGCCATACCCCGGACCCAAGGGGATACGCAGTATCTT.

Of note for this clonotype: Germline is not matched at one junction end, which may reflect a read error. This chain connects TRBV18 to TRBJ2-7; 7 positions agree with TRBD1. The CDR3 covers 14 residues. Germline V lookup: CDR1 KGHSH, CDR2 LQKENI. The CDR3 bases are TGTGCTAGCTCACCCGGGACAGCAATCTACGAGCAGTACTTC. It specifies CASSPGTAIYEQYF. The whole variable domain, filled in from reference TRBV18 and TRBJ2-7, reads NAGVMQNPRHLVRRRGQEARLRCSPMKGHSHVYWYRQLPEEGLKFMVYLQKENIIDESGMPKERFSAEFPKEGPSILRIQQVVRGDSAAYFCASSPGTAIYEQYFGPGTRLTVT.

V usage is TRBV11-1 and J usage is TRBJ2-2, with 7 positions matching TRBD2. The CDR3 spans 17 residues. The germline V gene encodes CDR1 SGHAT and CDR2 FQDESV (reference sequence). Trimming took 3 bases from V and 4 from J; bases not matched to a gene: 11. DNA for the CDR3: TGTGCCAGCAGCTTCGGAGGACTAGTGGGAGGCACCGGGGAGCTGTTTTTT. Amino acid sequence: CASSFGGLVGGTGELFF. Full variable domain (remainder filled in from reference TRBV11-1 and TRBJ2-2): EAEVAQSPRYKITEKSQAVAFWCDPISGHATLYWYRQILGQGPELLVQFQDESVVDDSQLPKDRFSAERLKGVDSTLKIQPAELGDSAMYLCASSFGGLVGGTGELFFGEGSRLTVL.

With respect to this clonotype: Lacking the conserved final phenylalanine or tryptophan, this CDR3 likely reflects a read error. The genes are TRBV6-1 and TRBJ1-1; D is undetermined. The CDR3 consists of 14 residues. The ends were cut back, 2 bases at V and 1 base at J, with 8 bases in the middle. Germline V gene data show CDR1 as MNHNS and CDR2 as SASEGT. The CDR3 reads CASSETGANTEAFI. As DNA, the CDR3 is TGTGCCAGCAGTGAAACGGGCGCGAACACTGAAGCTTTCATT.

This clonotype was observed at least ten times. The chain is built from TRBV6-5 and TRBJ2-7, with D tentatively TRBD1 or TRBD2 (5 bases each). CDR1 and CDR2 (germline): MNHEY, SVGAGI. The CDR3 runs to 13 residues. The V and J ends lost 7 bases and 1 base respectively, with 11 bases between them. The chain's CDR3 is CASTRGASYEQYF. In DNA, the CDR3 is TGTGCCAGCACTAGGGGAGCATCCTACGAGCAGTACTTC.

Worth noting for this clonotype: A much larger clone lies a single base off, so this may be a read error. The J gene is TRBJ2-3, the V gene TRBV12-3 or TRBV12-4; the D is unclear. The CDR3 contains 14 residues. Trimming pared 7 bases from V and 4 bases from J, leaving 15 bases between. CDR3 region: CASTVDPGPDTQYF. The CDR3 nucleotides read TGTGCCAGCACAGTGGACCCTGGGCCAGATACGCAGTATTTT.

A word on this clonotype: A read error may explain this, as a much larger clone is one base away. The CDR3 does not end in the conserved phenylalanine or tryptophan, so this is likely a read error. The chain employs TRBV6-5 and TRBJ2-1; 7 nucleotides match TRBD2. The J segment lost 11 bases and the V segment lost 2 bases, leaving 3 bases of the junction unmatched. CDR1 is MNHEY and CDR2 is SVGAGI in the germline V gene. The CDR3 covers 12 residues. CDR3 loop: CASSYGGVKQFI. The DNA for the CDR3 is TGTGCCAGCAGTTACGGGGGGGTAAAGCAGTTCATC.

The chain couples TRBV20-1 to TRBJ2-5; a weak D match, TRBD1 (5 bases). The CDR3 totals 11 residues. Germline V gene lookup returns CDR1 DFQATT and CDR2 SNEGSKA (reference sequence). V was pared by 5 bases and J by 7 bases, with 11 bases between. The CDR3 reads CSAGMGPTQYF. CDR3 coding DNA: TGCAGTGCTGGCATGGGGCCGACCCAGTACTTC.

In regard to this clonotype: One end of the junction does not line up with germline, which may come from a read error. The V and J genes are TRBV4-2 and TRBJ2-2; 11 bases map to TRBD2. CDR3 length equals 15 residues. The V gene's germline CDR1 is LGHNA and CDR2 YNFKEQ. Here the CDR3 reads CVSKLAGDDDGELFF. CDR3 coding DNA: TGTGTCAGCAAACTAGCGGGAGATGATGACGGGGAGTTGTTTTTT.

The chain links TRBV6-1 to TRBJ2-7, with 9 bases matching TRBD2. There are 14 residues in the CDR3. The germline CDR1 and CDR2 sequences are MNHNS and SASEGT. The junction had 8 bases not matched to a gene; V was cut back by 8 bases and J by 3 bases. CDR3 amino acids: CASYRTSADYEQYV. The CDR3 region has the DNA TGTGCCAGCTATAGGACTAGCGCCGACTACGAGCAGTACGTC.

The V and J genes are TRBV29-1 and TRBJ2-1, with a possible D match to TRBD2 (6 bases). V was clipped by 4 bases and J by 7 bases, with 14 bases between them. The germline V gene has CDR1 SQVTM and CDR2 ANQGSEA. The CDR3 has 13 amino acids. The CDR3: CSVGRGPLNEQFF. CDR3 DNA sequence: TGCAGCGTTGGGAGGGGACCCCTTAATGAGCAGTTCTTC.

As for this clonotype: A much larger clone sits a single nucleotide away, making a read error possible. J is TRBJ1-2 and V is TRBV6-5; TRBD1 matches 9 bases. Trimming removed 6 bases from V and 8 bases from J; junction bases left unmatched: 7. The CDR3 is 13 amino acids. CDR1 and CDR2 from the germline V gene are MNHEY and SVGAGI. CDR3 nucleotide sequence: TGTGCCAGCAGCTCGACAGGGGGAAGGGGCTACACCTTC. Protein sequence: CASSSTGGRGYTF.

The chain joins TRBV6-2 or TRBV6-3 to TRBJ1-5; possible D gene TRBD1, 5 bases. This CDR3 contains 15 residues. Germline-derived CDR1 and CDR2 are MNHEY and SVGEGT. V lost 8 bases to trimming and J lost 1 base, with 15 bases between them. The CDR3 sequence is CASVNSGGSNQPQHF. The CDR3 DNA is TGTGCCAGCGTTAATTCTGGGGGAAGCAATCAGCCCCAGCATTTT.

J is TRBJ2-5 and V is TRBV6-1; no clear D gene. V was trimmed by 4 bases and J by 2 bases, leaving 8 bases between them. Germline loops: CDR1 MNHNS, CDR2 SASEGT. The CDR3 has 13 amino acids. CDR3 loop: CASSGQSQETQYF. CDR3 sequence (DNA): TGTGCCAGCAGTGGTCAGAGTCAAGAGACCCAGTACTTC.